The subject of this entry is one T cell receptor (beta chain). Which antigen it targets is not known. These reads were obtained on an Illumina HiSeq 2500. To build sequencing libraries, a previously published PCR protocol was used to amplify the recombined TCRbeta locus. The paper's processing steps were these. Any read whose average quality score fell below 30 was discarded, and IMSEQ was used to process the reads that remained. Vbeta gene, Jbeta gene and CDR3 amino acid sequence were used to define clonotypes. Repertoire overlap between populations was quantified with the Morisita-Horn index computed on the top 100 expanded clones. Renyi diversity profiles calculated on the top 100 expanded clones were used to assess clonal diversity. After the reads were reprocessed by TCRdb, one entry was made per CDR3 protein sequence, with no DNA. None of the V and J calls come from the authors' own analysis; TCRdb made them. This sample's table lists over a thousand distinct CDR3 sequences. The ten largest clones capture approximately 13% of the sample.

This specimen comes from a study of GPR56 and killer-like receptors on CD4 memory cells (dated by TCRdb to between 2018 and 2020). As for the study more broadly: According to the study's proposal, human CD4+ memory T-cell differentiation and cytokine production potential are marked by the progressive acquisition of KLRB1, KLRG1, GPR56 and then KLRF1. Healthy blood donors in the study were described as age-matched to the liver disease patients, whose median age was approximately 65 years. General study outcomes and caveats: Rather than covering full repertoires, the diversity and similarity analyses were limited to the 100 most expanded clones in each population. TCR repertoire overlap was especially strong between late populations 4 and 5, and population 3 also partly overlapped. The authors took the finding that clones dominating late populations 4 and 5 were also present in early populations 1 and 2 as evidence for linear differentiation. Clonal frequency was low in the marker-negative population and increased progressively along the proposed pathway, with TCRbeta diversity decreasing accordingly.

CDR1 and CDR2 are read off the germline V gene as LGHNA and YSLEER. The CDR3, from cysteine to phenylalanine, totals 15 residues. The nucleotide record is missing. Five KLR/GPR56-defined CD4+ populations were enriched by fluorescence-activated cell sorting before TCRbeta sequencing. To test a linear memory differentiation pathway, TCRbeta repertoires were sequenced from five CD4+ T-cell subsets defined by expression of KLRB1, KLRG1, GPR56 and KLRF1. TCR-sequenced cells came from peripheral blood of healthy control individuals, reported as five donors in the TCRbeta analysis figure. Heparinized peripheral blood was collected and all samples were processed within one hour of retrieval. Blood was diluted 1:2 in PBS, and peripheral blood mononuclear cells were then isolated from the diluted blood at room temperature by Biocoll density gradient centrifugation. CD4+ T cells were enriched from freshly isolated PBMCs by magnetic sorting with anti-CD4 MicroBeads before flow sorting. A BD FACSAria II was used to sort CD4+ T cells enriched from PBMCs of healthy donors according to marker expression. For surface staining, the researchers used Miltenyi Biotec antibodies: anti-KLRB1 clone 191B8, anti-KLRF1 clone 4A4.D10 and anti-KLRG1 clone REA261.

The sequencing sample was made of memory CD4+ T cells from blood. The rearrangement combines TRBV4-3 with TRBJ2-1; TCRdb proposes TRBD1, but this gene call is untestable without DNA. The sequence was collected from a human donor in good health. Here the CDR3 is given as CASSQDFRGGNEQFF.